This T cell receptor (beta chain) was identified during a study of CD8+ T cells in alopecia areata. As concerns this clone: Its matching antigen is unknown.

The authors extracted RNA and reverse transcribed it into cDNA as the sequencing template. Produced via immunoSEQ multiplex PCR; TCRdb's table is partial and in-frame only. The repertoire holds about 190,000 clones, with roughly 70% as singletons. Study observations and caveats: Significant decreases in scalp clonality and expanded CD8+ clones followed tofacitinib treatment. Persistence during tofacitinib was seen for many expanded lesional clones in scalp and blood.

Specified treatment: oral pan-JAK inhibitor, 5-10 mg twice daily. Cell sorting on a FACSAria was used to separate CD4+ and CD8+ T cells from the PBMCs. Sample: CD4+ T cells sorted from blood, taken around week 50, from a patient treated with tofacitinib. The source is a human donor with alopecia areata.

CDR3 in amino acids: CASGGLVATGELFF. CDR3 in DNA: TGTGCCAGCGGGGGACTAGTGGCCACCGGGGAGCTGTTTTTT. The chain has TRBV18 and TRBJ2-2; 8 bases line up with TRBD2. Trimming cost V 8 bases and J 4 bases; bases outside gene matches: 6. CDR3 length equals 14 residues. Germline values: CDR1 KGHSH, CDR2 LQKENI.